This TCR beta chain was observed in a study of cytomegalovirus exposure and HLA in healthy donors. Study-level information: The 110 or so validation repertoires were produced on the same platform as the roughly 700 repertoires of the first cohort. This was reported in a later analysis. Whole-study results and caveats: The tendency of first-cohort TCR clusters to co-occur in the approximately 110 validation repertoires was the finding of a later analysis. The investigators catalogued some 160 TCR beta chains as cytomegalovirus-associated.

Method: immunoSEQ multiplex PCR; TCRdb's copy keeps in-frame clones and lacks some. The repertoire holds about 130,000 clones, with 80% to 90% as singletons. This clone was found once. The antigen is undetermined. This CDR3 contains 15 residues. CDR1 and CDR2 from the germline V gene are LGHNA and YSLEER. Trimming took off 0 bases at V and 6 bases at J, with 14 bases between the two ends. The chain joins TRBV4-3 to TRBJ1-2; a possible D gene is TRBD1 (5 bases). The sequencing sample was made of PBMCs. The receptor was isolated from a woman aged 18 to 35 in good health and CMV-seropositive. CDR3 DNA sequence: TGCGCCAGCAGCCAAGATGGGACTGATGCCGATGGCTACACCTTC. Protein product: CASSQDGTDADGYTF.